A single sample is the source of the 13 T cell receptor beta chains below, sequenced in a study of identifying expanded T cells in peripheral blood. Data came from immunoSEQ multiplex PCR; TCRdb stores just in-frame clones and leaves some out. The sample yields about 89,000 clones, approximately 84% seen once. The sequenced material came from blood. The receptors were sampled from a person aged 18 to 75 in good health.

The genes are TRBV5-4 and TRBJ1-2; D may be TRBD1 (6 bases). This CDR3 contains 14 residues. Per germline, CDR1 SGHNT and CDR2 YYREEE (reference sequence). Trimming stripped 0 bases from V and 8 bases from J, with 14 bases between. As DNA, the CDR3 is TGTGCCAGCAGCTTGGTGACAGGTTTTGGGGGCTACACCTTC. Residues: CASSLVTGFGGYTF.

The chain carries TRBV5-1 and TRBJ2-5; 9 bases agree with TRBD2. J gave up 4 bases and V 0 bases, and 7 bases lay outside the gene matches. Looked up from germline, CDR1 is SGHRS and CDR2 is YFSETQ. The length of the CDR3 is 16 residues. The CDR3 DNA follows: TGCGCCAGCAGCTTGGCAAGACTAGCGGAGGCAGAGACCCAGTACTTC. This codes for CASSLARLAEAETQYF.

The CDR3 sequence is CASSLVKAGLRGSNQPQHF. The CDR3 bases are TGTGCCAGCAGCTTAGTAAAGGCAGGGTTAAGAGGAAGCAATCAGCCCCAGCATTTT. The chain links TRBV7-2 to TRBJ1-5, with TRBD1 as a possible D gene (5 bases). CDR1 SGHTA and CDR2 FQGNSA come from the germline V gene. The CDR3 has 19 amino acids. The V gene lost 1 base and the J gene lost 1 base, with 20 bases spanning the gap.

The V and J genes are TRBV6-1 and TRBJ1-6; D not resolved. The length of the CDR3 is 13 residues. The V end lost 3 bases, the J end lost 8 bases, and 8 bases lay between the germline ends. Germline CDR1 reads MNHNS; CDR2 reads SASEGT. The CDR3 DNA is TGTGCCAGCAGTGAGGCGGATTATTCACCCCTCCACTTT. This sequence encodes CASSEADYSPLHF.

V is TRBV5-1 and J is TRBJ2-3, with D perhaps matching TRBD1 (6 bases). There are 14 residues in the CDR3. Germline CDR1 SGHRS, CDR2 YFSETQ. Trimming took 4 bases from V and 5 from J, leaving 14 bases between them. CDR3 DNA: TGCGCCAGCAGCATCGGACAGCTAGGAGATACGCAGTATTTT. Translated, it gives CASSIGQLGDTQYF.

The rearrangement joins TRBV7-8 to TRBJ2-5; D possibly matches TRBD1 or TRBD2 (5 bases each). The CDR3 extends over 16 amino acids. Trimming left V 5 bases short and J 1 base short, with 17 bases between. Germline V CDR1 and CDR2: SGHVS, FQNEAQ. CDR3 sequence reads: CASSLGGARGQETQYF. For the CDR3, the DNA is TGTGCCAGCAGCCTCGGTGGGGCTCGGGGCCAAGAGACCCAGTACTTC.

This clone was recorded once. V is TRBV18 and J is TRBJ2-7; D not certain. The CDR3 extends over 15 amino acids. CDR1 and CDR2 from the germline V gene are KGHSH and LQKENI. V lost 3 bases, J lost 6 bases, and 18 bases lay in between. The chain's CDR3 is CASSPAIGRKGEQYF. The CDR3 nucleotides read TGTGCCAGCTCACCTGCAATTGGCAGGAAGGGCGAGCAGTACTTC.

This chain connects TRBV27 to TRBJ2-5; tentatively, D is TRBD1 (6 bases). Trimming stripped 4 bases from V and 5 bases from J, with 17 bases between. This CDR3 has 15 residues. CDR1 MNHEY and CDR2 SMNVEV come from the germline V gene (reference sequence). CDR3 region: CASSWGMTGWETQYF. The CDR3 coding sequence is TGTGCCAGCAGTTGGGGAATGACAGGTTGGGAGACCCAGTACTTC.

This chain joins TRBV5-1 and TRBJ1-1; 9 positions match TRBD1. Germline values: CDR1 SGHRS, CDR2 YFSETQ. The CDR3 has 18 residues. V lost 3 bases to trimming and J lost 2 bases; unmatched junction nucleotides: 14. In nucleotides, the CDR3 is TGCGCCAGCAGCTCCAAACAGGGGGCGTTTAGAGAAAACACTGAAGCTTTCTTT. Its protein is CASSSKQGAFRENTEAFF.

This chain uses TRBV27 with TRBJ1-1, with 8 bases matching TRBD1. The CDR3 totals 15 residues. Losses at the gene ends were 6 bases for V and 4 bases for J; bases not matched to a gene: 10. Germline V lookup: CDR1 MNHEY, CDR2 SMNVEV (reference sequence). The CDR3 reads CASSPGQEKPTEAFF. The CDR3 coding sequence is TGTGCCAGCAGCCCGGGACAGGAGAAACCCACTGAAGCTTTCTTT.

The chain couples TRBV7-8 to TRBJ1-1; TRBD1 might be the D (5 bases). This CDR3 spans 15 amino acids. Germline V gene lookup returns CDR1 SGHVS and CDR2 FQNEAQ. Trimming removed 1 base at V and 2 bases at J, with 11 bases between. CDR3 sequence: CASSLGVQANTEAFF. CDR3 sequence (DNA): TGTGCCAGCAGCTTAGGTGTACAGGCCAACACTGAAGCTTTCTTT.

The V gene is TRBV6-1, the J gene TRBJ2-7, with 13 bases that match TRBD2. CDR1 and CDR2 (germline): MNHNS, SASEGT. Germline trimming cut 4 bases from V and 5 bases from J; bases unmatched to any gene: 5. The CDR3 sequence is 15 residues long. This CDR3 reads CASSVTSGGAHEQYF. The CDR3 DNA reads TGTGCCAGCAGTGTTACTAGCGGGGGGGCCCACGAGCAGTACTTC.

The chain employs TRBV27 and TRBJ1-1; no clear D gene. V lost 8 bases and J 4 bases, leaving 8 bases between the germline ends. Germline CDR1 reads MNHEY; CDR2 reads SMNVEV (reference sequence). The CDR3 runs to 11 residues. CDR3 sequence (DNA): TGTGCCAGCGGAGGAGGCACTGAAGCTTTCTTT. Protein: CASGGGTEAFF.